This T cell receptor beta chain is drawn from a study of blood T cell repertoires in COVID-19. Overall study: Sites across the United States, Italy and Spain contributed samples from acute and convalescent COVID-19. The cDNA or gDNA used as material had been derived from T cells, B-cell-depleted T cells, or PBMCs.

In the authors' methods: Quantification of nucleated cells was approximated via reference gene primer amplification. Measured with immunoSEQ multiplex PCR; TCRdb has only the in-frame clones, and not every one. The V and J calls and the clone size are those of that table, but D and trimming were determined from the DNA. The sample consists of fewer than 35,000 clones, 89% of them appearing once. Trimming took 6 bases from V and 5 from J, leaving 16 bases between them. The CDR3 consists of 14 residues. Germline CDR1 SNHLY, CDR2 FYNNEI. Sequencing used peripheral blood. This clonotype was sampled from an elderly man with acute or convalescent COVID-19. This chain joins TRBV2 and TRBJ2-5; the D gene is possibly TRBD2 (5 bases). DNA of the CDR3: TGTGCCAGCAGGCGAACTAGGACGGCGGAGACCCAGTACTTC. It is translated as CASRRTRTAETQYF.